A selection of T cell receptor beta chains follows, all from one sample in a study of blood T cell repertoires in COVID-19. This table comes from immunoSEQ multiplex PCR, and its TCRdb copy is limited to in-frame clones, with some not included. Altogether about 15,000 clones are present, approximately 91% being singletons, with the ten largest covering under 3%. The specimen was peripheral blood. The receptors here all came from an older woman in a cohort sampled during active or convalescent COVID-19. The CDR3 runs from the conserved cysteine through the conserved F or W. A D gene is named only where the DNA matches it firmly. Clone size is shown for a subset of rows, as once, few, many or a class of expanded clone.

D: NA; V: TRBV2; J: TRBJ1-2; length: 13; size: NA; DNA: TGTGCCAGCGAGCGGGAAGGGGGCTATGGCTACACCTTC; CDR3: CASEREGGYGYTF
D: TRBD2; V: TRBV9; J: TRBJ2-7; length: 15; size: NA; DNA: TGTGCCAGCAGCGTAGCAGCGGGGGGCTCCTACGAGCAGTACTTC; CDR3: CASSVAAGGSYEQYF
D: NA; V: TRBV28; J: TRBJ1-3; length: 14; size: NA; DNA: TGTGCCAGCAGTATTACAGGGTCGGGAAACACCATATATTTT; CDR3: CASSITGSGNTIYF
D: NA; V: TRBV28; J: TRBJ1-4; length: 13; size: NA; DNA: TGTGCCAGCAGTTCTTTCGGAGGTGAAAAACTGTTTTTT; CDR3: CASSSFGGEKLFF
D: NA; V: TRBV7-2; J: TRBJ2-5; length: 12; size: NA; DNA: TGTGCCAGCAGCTTAGTGGGGACTACCCAGTACTTC; CDR3: CASSLVGTTQYF
D: NA; V: TRBV28; J: TRBJ1-2; length: 13; size: NA; DNA: TGTGCCATTCGGCGGGACCCCACGGATGGCTACACCTTC; CDR3: CAIRRDPTDGYTF
D: TRBD2; V: TRBV30; J: TRBJ2-3; length: 14; size: NA; DNA: TGTGCCTGGCGCCCAAGCGGGGGGTTAAATACGCAGTATTTT; CDR3: CAWRPSGGLNTQYF
D: NA; V: TRBV28; J: TRBJ1-2; length: 14; size: NA; DNA: TGTGCCAGCAGTTTACAGGTAGCTAACTATGGCTACACCTTC; CDR3: CASSLQVANYGYTF
D: TRBD1; V: TRBV7-2; J: TRBJ1-5; length: 18; size: few; DNA: TGTGCCAGCAGCTTACGGTGGACAGGGGGCGCGGGCAATCAGCCCCAGCATTTT; CDR3: CASSLRWTGGAGNQPQHF
D: TRBD1; V: TRBV27; J: TRBJ2-7; length: 15; size: NA; DNA: TGTGCCAGCAGTCGGGGCGACAGGGGGCAGTACGAGCAGTACTTC; CDR3: CASSRGDRGQYEQYF
D: NA; V: TRBV30; J: TRBJ1-6; length: 15; size: NA; DNA: TGTGCCTGGAGTGTACTGAGGGCCAGGAATTCACCCCTCCACTTT; CDR3: CAWSVLRARNSPLHF
D: TRBD1; V: TRBV3-1/TRBV3-2; J: TRBJ1-1; length: 16; size: NA; DNA: TGTGCCAGCAGCCAAGTTTCAGGGGGCGCTTACACTGAAGCTTTCTTT; CDR3: CASSQVSGGAYTEAFF
D: TRBD1; V: TRBV7-7; J: TRBJ1-6; length: 18; size: NA; DNA: TGTGCCAGCAGCTACGGGACAGACAATAGCTCCTATAATTCACCCCTCCACTTT; CDR3: CASSYGTDNSSYNSPLHF
D: TRBD1; V: TRBV29-1; J: TRBJ1-3; length: 14; size: once; DNA: TGCAGCGTTCGGGACAGGGGCCCTGGAAACACCATATATTTT; CDR3: CSVRDRGPGNTIYF
D: NA; V: TRBV18; J: TRBJ1-2; length: 16; size: NA; DNA: TGTGCCAGCTCACCCCTTGGGGGGGAACCCCTTCGCGGCTACACCTTC; CDR3: CASSPLGGEPLRGYTF
D: TRBD1; V: TRBV19; J: TRBJ2-2; length: 15; size: NA; DNA: TGTGCCAGTAGTACAGGGGGCAGGGGCACCGGGGAGCTGTTTTTT; CDR3: CASSTGGRGTGELFF